This T cell receptor (beta chain) came from a study of T-cell reconstitution after alpha-beta-depleted transplantation in children. Library preparation (for TCRbeta) was performed with unique molecular identifiers. In TCRdb, the PCR reads were re-called with MiXCR into one record per CDR3 protein. The sample has about 830,000 distinct CDR3 sequences, approximately 15% seen once; the top ten hold 5%. To note about this clonotype: Its antigen is as yet unknown.

General observations from the study: T-cell numbers and diversity, one year after transplant, stemmed largely from T cells that were newly produced. By about two months after transplant, alpha-beta T cells reportedly arose from several hundred graft clones that had expanded.

Looked up from germline, CDR1 is SGHAT and CDR2 is FQNNGV. The CDR3 contains 14 residues. Between the trimmed V and J ends, which lost 1 base and 5 bases, there was a span of 9 bases. The clonotype originates from a male patient younger than 18 who had a stem cell transplant for acute lymphoblastic leukemia, so the T cells may come from the graft donor. The source was PBMCs, mostly from graft donor cells, collected 360 days after TCRalphabeta/CD19-depleted stem cell transplant. J is TRBJ2-1 and V is TRBV11-2; perhaps TRBD2 as D (5 bases). CDR3 residues: CASSLGWGDNEQFF. The CDR3 nucleotides read TGTGCCAGCAGCTTAGGGTGGGGAGACAATGAGCAGTTCTTC.